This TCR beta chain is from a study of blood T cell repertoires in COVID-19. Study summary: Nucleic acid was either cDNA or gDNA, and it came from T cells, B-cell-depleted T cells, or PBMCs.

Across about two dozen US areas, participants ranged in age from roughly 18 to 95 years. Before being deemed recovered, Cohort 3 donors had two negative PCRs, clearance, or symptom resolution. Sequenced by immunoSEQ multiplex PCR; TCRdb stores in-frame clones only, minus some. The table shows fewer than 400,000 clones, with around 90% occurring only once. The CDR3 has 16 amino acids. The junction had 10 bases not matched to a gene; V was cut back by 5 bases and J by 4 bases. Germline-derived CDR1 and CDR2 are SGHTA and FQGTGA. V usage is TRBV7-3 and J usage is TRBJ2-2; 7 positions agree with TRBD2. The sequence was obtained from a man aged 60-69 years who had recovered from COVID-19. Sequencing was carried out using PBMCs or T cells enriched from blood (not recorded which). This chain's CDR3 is CASSRYQAGSTGELFF. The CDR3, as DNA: TGTGCCAGCAGCCGGTATCAAGCGGGGTCCACCGGGGAGCTGTTTTTT. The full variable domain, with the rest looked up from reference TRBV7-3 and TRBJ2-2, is GAGVSQTPSNKVTEKGKYVELRCDPISGHTALYWYRQSLGQGPEFLIYFQGTGAADDSGLPNDRFFAVRPEGSVSTLKIQRTERGDSAVYLCASSRYQAGSTGELFFGEGSRLTVL.